The 14 T cell receptor beta chains below come from one sample, sequenced in a study of blood T cell repertoires in COVID-19. The repertoire was sequenced with immunoSEQ multiplex PCR; TCRdb's copy has only in-frame clones and lacks some. Among about 170,000 clones, around 82% were seen once, and the ten largest hold approximately 18%. The sample consisted of peripheral blood. The receptors shown here come from a woman in her 70s who had recovered from COVID-19.

The chain links TRBV19 to TRBJ2-5, with 8 bases that match TRBD2. The CDR3 has 14 amino acids. With 7 bases clipped from V and 1 base from J, the junction kept 5 bases outside the gene matches. Per germline, CDR1 LNHDA and CDR2 SQIVND (reference sequence). CDR3 loop: CASTPLAAQETQYF. The DNA for the CDR3 is TGTGCCAGTACCCCACTAGCGGCCCAAGAGACCCAGTACTTC.

The rearrangement links TRBV12-3 or TRBV12-4 to TRBJ1-1, with D perhaps TRBD1 (5 bases). This CDR3 has 11 residues. V lost 2 bases and J lost 10, with 8 bases in between. CDR3 DNA sequence: TGTGCCAGCAGTTTATCGGGGGGAGCTTTCTTT. Translating gives CASSLSGGAFF.

V is TRBV27 and J is TRBJ2-1; 7 positions match TRBD2. The V gene end was trimmed by 5 bases and the J gene end by 7 bases; junction bases not matched to a gene: 8. The length of the CDR3 is 14 residues. Germline V lookup: CDR1 MNHEY, CDR2 SMNVEV (reference sequence). The CDR3 loop reads CASSATLADNEQFF. CDR3 nucleotides: TGTGCCAGCAGTGCCACCCTAGCGGATAATGAGCAGTTCTTC.

This clone showed up just once. The V and J genes are TRBV2 and TRBJ1-5; perhaps TRBD1 as D (5 bases). The V end was cut by 5 bases, the J end by 6 bases, with 11 bases between. This CDR3 spans 13 amino acids. Germline loops: CDR1 SNHLY, CDR2 FYNNEI. CDR3 protein: CASSPPGGQPQHF. CDR3 nucleotides: TGTGCCAGCAGTCCCCCGGGGGGTCAGCCCCAGCATTTT.

This chain joins TRBV18 and TRBJ1-2; weak D call: TRBD1 (5 bases). The germline V gene has CDR1 KGHSH and CDR2 LQKENI. The CDR3 length is 15 residues. V was trimmed by 1 base and J by 7 bases, leaving 16 bases between them. CDR3 coding DNA: TGTGCCAGCTCACCACTTGTGCCGGGGGTAGGTGGCTACACCTTC. This codes for CASSPLVPGVGGYTF.

This clone occurred once. V usage is TRBV9 and J usage is TRBJ1-1, with a possible D match to TRBD1 (5 bases). Trimming removed 0 bases at V and 1 base at J, with 10 bases between. Germline V gene data show CDR1 as SGDLS and CDR2 as YYNGEE. The CDR3 runs 15 residues. CDR3 loop: CASSVGGDSNTEAFF. The CDR3 DNA is TGTGCCAGCAGCGTAGGGGGGGACTCGAACACTGAAGCTTTCTTT.

The chain combines TRBV18 with TRBJ2-1; possibly TRBD2 for D (6 bases). This CDR3 has 13 amino acids. The V gene lost 3 bases and the J gene lost 5 bases, with 8 bases spanning the gap. From germline, CDR1 is KGHSH and CDR2 LQKENI. CDR3 coding DNA: TGTGCCAGCTCACCGGGCGGGAACAATGAGCAGTTCTTC. As protein: CASSPGGNNEQFF.

V gene TRBV7-2 combines with J gene TRBJ1-6; D is possibly TRBD1 (5 bases). Trimming took 5 bases from V and 5 from J, leaving 7 bases between them. Germline V gene data show CDR1 as SGHTA and CDR2 as FQGNSA. This CDR3 is built from 13 residues. The CDR3 nucleotides read TGTGCCAGCAGCGGGGCCAATAATTCACCCCTCCACTTT. It yields the protein CASSGANNSPLHF.

The V call is TRBV5-1, the J call TRBJ1-3; D unclear. The CDR3 is 14 amino acids. CDR1 is SGHRS and CDR2 is YFSETQ in the germline V gene. V lost 4 bases and J lost 0, with 8 bases in between. CDR3 bases: TGCGCCAGCAGCCTGGACGGCTCTGGAAACACCATATATTTT. It yields the protein CASSLDGSGNTIYF.

The genes are TRBV5-1 and TRBJ2-7; 8 nucleotides line up with TRBD1. Unmatched junction bases numbered 6, after V lost 0 bases and J lost 4 bases. Germline CDR1 reads SGHRS; CDR2 reads YFSETQ. There are 15 residues in the CDR3. The CDR3 region is CASSLGGTGAYEQYF. The CDR3 nucleotides are TGCGCCAGCAGCTTGGGAGGGACAGGTGCTTACGAGCAGTACTTC. The full variable domain, rest sourced from reference TRBV5-1 and TRBJ2-7, is KAGVTQTPRYLIKTRGQQVTLSCSPISGHRSVSWYQQTPGQGLQFLFEYFSETQRNKGNFPGRFSGRQFSNSRSEMNVSTLELGDSALYLCASSLGGTGAYEQYFGPGTRLTVT.

The CDR3 sequence is CASSPRTETSNQPQHF. The DNA of the CDR3 is TGTGCCAGCAGCCCCCGGACAGAGACTAGCAATCAGCCCCAGCATTTT. The rearrangement links TRBV7-7 to TRBJ1-5; TRBD1 is a possible D gene (6 bases). CDR1 SSHAT and CDR2 FNYEAQ come from the germline V gene (reference sequence). Trimming stripped 5 bases from V and 0 bases from J, with 14 bases between. CDR3 length: 16 amino acids.

The J gene is TRBJ2-4, the V gene TRBV28; TRBD1 matches 10 bases. Germline values: CDR1 MDHEN, CDR2 SYDVKM. This CDR3 contains 17 residues. With V trimmed by 8 bases and J by 3 bases, 13 bases remained unmatched. The CDR3 sequence is CASVPGTGVWGKNIQYF. DNA for the CDR3: TGTGCCAGCGTCCCCGGGACAGGGGTATGGGGCAAAAACATTCAGTACTTC.

The chain uses TRBV9 and TRBJ2-7; 10 bases are shared with TRBD1. The CDR3 is 16 amino acids. Germline-derived CDR1 and CDR2 are SGDLS and YYNGEE. V gave up 1 base and J gave up 4 bases; unmatched junction bases: 8. The CDR3 bases are TGTGCCAGCAGCGTAAGCAGGGACAGGGGACCGTACGAGCAGTACTTC. It translates to CASSVSRDRGPYEQYF.

The V and J genes are TRBV11-3 and TRBJ2-3; 10 bases agree with TRBD1. Germline loops: CDR1 SGHNT, CDR2 YENEEA. The length of the CDR3 is 16 residues. Trimming removed 0 bases from V and 3 bases from J; junction bases left unmatched: 3. The CDR3 region has the DNA TGTGCCAGCAGCTTAGAGGGACAGGGGTTTACAGATACGCAGTATTTT. Translating gives CASSLEGQGFTDTQYF.